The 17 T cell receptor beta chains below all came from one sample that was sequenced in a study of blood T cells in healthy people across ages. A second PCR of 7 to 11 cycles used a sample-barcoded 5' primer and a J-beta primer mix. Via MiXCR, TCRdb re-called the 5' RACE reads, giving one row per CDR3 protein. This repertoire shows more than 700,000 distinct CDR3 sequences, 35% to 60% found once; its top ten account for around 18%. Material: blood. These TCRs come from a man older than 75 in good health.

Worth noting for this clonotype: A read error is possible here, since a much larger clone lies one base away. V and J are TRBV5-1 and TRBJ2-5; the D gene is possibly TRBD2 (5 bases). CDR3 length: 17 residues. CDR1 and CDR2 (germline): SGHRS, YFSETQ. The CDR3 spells CASSSNPIDGGKEAQYF. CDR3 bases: TGCGCCAGCAGCTCCAATCCAATCGACGGAGGAAAAGAGGCCCAGTACTTC.

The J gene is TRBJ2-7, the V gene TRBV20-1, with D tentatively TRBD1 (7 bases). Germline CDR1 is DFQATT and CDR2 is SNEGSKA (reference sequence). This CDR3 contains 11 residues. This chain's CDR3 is CSGNQGGEQYF. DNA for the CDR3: TGCAGCGGGAATCAGGGGGGAGAGCAGTACTTC.

In nucleotides, the CDR3 is TGCGCCAGCGGTTCAGGTGGCAATCAGCCCCAGCATTTT. It is translated as CASGSGGNQPQHF. The gene calls are TRBV5-1 and TRBJ1-5; no clear D gene. This CDR3 comprises 13 residues. V lost 7 bases and J lost 2, with 10 bases in between. CDR1 is SGHRS and CDR2 is YFSETQ in the germline V gene. The whole variable domain, filled in from reference TRBV5-1 and TRBJ1-5, reads KAGVTQTPRYLIKTRGQQVTLSCSPISGHRSVSWYQQTPGQGLQFLFEYFSETQRNKGNFPGRFSGRQFSNSRSEMNVSTLELGDSALYLCASGSGGNQPQHFGDGTRLSIL.

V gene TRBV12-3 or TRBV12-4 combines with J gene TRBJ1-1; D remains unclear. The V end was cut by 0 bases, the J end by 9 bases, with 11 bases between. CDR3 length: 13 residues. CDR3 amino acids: CASSLAETVQAFF. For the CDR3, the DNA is TGTGCCAGCAGTTTAGCGGAAACTGTCCAAGCTTTCTTT.

The DNA of the CDR3 is TGTGCCAGCAGCTCGCCATTGGGGCCTCCAATCCTAGATACGCAGTATTTT. It translates to CASSSPLGPPILDTQYF. The V gene is TRBV7-2, the J gene TRBJ2-3; a possible D gene is TRBD1 (5 bases). Germline lookup yields CDR1 SGHTA and CDR2 FQGNSA. Trimming pared 4 bases from V and 5 bases from J, leaving 22 bases between. The CDR3 runs to 17 residues.

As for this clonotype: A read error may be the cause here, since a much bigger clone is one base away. CDR3 residues: CASSQDLGSDYTF. The CDR3 DNA is TGTGCCAGCAGCCAAGACCTAGGAAGCGACTACACCTTC. The chain couples TRBV14 to TRBJ1-2; D remains ambiguous. CDR3 size: 13 residues. Germline assignment: CDR1 SGHDN and CDR2 FVKESK. V was pared by 0 bases and J by 10 bases, with 12 bases between.

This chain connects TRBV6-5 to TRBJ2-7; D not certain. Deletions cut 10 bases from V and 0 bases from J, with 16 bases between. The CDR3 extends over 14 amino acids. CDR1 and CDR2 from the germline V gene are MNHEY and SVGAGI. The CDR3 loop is CATSRAVHSYEQYF. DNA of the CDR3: TGTGCCACCTCACGGGCAGTTCACTCCTACGAGCAGTACTTC.

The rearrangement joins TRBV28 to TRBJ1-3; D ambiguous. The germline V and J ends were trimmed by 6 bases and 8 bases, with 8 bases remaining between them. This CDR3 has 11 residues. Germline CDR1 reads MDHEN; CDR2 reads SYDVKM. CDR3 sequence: CASRLVDTIYF. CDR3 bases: TGTGCCAGCAGACTCGTGGACACCATATATTTT.

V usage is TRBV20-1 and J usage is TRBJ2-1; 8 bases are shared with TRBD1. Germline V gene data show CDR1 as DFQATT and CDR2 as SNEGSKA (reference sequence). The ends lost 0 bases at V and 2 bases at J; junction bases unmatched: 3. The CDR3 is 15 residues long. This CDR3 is CSARDLQGAYNEQFF. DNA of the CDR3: TGCAGTGCTAGAGATCTACAGGGGGCCTACAATGAGCAGTTCTTC.

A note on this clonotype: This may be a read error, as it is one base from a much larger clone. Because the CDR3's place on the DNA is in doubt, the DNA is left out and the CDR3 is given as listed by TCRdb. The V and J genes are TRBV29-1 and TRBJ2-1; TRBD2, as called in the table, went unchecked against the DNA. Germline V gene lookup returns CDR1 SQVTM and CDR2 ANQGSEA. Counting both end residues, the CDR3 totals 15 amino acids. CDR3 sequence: CSVDKVGAGSDERFF.

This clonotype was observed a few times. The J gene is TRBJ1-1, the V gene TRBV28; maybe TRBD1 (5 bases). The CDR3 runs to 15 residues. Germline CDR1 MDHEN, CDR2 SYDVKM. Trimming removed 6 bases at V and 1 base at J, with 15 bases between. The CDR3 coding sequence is TGTGCCAGCAGAATCCGGGGACTTGAGAACACTGAAGCTTTCTTT. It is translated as CASRIRGLENTEAFF.

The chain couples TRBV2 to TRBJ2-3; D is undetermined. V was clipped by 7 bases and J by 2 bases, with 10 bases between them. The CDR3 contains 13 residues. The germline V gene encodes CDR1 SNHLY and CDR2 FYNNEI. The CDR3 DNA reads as TGTGCCAGCATCCGCTCCTACACAGATACGCAGTATTTT. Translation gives CASIRSYTDTQYF.

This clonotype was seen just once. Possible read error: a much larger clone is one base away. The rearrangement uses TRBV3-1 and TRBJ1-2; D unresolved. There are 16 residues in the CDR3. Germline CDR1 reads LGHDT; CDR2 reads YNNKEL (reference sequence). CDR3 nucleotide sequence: TGTGCCAGCAGCCAAGATTTCCGGGCGACGCACTATGGCCACACCTTC. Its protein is CASSQDFRATHYGHTF.

CDR3 loop: CASSQRDRANYGYTF. In DNA, the CDR3 is TGCGCCAGCAGCCAAAGGGACAGGGCCAACTATGGCTACACCTTC. The J gene is TRBJ1-2, the V gene TRBV4-3, with TRBD1 matching over 9 bases. J gave up 2 bases and V 2 bases, and 3 bases lay outside the gene matches. This CDR3 has 15 residues. The germline V gene encodes CDR1 LGHNA and CDR2 YSLEER.

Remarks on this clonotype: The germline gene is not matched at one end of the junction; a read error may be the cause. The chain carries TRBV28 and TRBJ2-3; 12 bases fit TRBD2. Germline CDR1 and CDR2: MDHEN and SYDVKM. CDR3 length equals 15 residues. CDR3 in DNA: TGTGCCGGCAGTCGACTAGCGGGAGAGGTAGATACGCAGTATTTT. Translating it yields CAGSRLAGEVDTQYF.

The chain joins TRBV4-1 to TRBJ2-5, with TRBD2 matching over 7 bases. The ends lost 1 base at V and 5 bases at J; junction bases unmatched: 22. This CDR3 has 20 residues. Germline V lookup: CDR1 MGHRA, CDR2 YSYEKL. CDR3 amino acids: CASSQARGGTTGGLAETQYF. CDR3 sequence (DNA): TGCGCCAGCAGCCAAGCGCGGGGAGGGACGACCGGTGGTTTAGCGGAGACCCAGTACTTC.

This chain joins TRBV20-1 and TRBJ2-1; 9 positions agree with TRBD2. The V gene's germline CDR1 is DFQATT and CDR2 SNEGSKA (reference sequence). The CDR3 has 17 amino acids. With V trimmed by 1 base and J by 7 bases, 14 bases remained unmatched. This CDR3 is CSARVELAGLLGNEQFF. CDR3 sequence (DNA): TGCAGTGCTAGAGTTGAGCTAGCGGGGCTTCTGGGGAATGAGCAGTTCTTC.